This T cell receptor (beta chain) is from a study of blood T cell repertoires in COVID-19. Original analysis: Nucleated cell counts were estimated from reference gene primer amplification. The table came from immunoSEQ multiplex PCR; TCRdb's copy has only in-frame clones and leaves some out. The V and J calls and clone size come from that table; D and trimming were worked out from the DNA. This sample has about 100,000 clones, with 75% to 90% found just once. With 8 bases clipped from V and 4 bases from J, the junction kept 6 bases outside the gene matches. The CDR3 is 13 amino acids. The germline V gene has CDR1 LNHDA and CDR2 SQIVND (reference sequence). In this sample, this clone turned up once.

The receptor comes from a man older than 75 with acute or convalescent COVID-19. Material: peripheral blood. V and J are TRBV19 and TRBJ2-3, with 7 nucleotides matching TRBD1. The CDR3 DNA reads TGTGCCAGTCGTAAGAGGGGGCCAGATACGCAGTATTTT. Translating gives CASRKRGPDTQYF.